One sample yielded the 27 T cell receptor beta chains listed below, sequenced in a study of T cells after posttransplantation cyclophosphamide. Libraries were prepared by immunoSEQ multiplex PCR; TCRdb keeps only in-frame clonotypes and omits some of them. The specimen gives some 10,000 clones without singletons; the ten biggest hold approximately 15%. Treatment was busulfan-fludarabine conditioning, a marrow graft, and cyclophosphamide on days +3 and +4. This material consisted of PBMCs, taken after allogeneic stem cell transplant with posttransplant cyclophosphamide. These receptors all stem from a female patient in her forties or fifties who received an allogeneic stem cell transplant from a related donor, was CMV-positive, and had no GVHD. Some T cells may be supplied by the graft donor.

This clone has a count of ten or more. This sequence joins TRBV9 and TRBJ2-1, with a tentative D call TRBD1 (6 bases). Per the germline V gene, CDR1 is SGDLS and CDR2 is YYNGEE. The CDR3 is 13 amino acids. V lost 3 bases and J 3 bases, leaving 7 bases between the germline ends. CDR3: CASSATGYNEQFF. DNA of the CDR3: TGTGCCAGCAGCGCGACAGGCTACAATGAGCAGTTCTTC.

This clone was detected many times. The CDR3: CASSRQGVNEQFF. DNA for the CDR3: TGCGCCAGCAGTAGACAGGGTGTGAATGAGCAGTTCTTC. This rearrangement joins TRBV10-1 to TRBJ2-1; 7 positions agree with TRBD1. This CDR3 contains 13 residues. V shed 5 bases and J 7 bases; nucleotides not matched to a gene: 5. Germline-derived CDR1 and CDR2 are WNHNN and SYGVQD (reference sequence).

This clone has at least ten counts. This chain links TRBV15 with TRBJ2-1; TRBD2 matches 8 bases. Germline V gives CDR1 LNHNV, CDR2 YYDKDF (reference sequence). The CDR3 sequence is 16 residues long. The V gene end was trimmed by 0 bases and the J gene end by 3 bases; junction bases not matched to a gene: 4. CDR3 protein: CATSRDRGLVYNEQFF. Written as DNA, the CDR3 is TGTGCCACCAGCAGAGATCGGGGACTAGTCTACAATGAGCAGTTCTTC.

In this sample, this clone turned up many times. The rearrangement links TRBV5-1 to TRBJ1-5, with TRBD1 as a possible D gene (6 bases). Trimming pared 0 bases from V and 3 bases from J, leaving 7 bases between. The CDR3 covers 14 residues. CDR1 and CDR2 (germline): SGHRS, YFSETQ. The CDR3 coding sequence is TGCGCCAGCAGCTTGGACAGGGTCAATCAGCCCCAGCATTTT. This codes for CASSLDRVNQPQHF. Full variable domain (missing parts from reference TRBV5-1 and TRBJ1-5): KAGVTQTPRYLIKTRGQQVTLSCSPISGHRSVSWYQQTPGQGLQFLFEYFSETQRNKGNFPGRFSGRQFSNSRSEMNVSTLELGDSALYLCASSLDRVNQPQHFGDGTRLSIL.

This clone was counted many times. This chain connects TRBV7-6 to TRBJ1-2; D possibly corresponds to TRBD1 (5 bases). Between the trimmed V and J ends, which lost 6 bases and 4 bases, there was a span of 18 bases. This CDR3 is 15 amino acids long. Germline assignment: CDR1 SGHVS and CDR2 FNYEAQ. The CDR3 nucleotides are TGTGCCAGCAGTCCGCGGGGCCTCAGTTCCTATGGCTACACCTTC. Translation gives CASSPRGLSSYGYTF.

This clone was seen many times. Here the CDR3 reads CASSDTGGSYNEQFF. DNA of the CDR3: TGTGCCAGCAGTGATACGGGGGGCTCCTACAATGAGCAGTTCTTC. The chain carries TRBV6-1 and TRBJ2-1; 7 bases line up with TRBD2. The V gene end was trimmed by 3 bases and the J gene end by 0 bases; junction bases not matched to a gene: 2. Germline-derived CDR1 and CDR2 are MNHNS and SASEGT. The CDR3 has 15 residues.

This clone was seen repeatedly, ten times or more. The CDR3 loop reads CASSSGHPYEQYF. CDR3 coding DNA: TGTGCCAGCAGTTCAGGACACCCCTACGAGCAGTACTTC. V gene TRBV6-5 combines with J gene TRBJ2-7; D possibly corresponds to TRBD1 (5 bases). The CDR3 covers 13 residues. Germline V gene data show CDR1 as MNHEY and CDR2 as SVGAGI. V gave up 4 bases and J gave up 2 bases, with 9 bases separating them.

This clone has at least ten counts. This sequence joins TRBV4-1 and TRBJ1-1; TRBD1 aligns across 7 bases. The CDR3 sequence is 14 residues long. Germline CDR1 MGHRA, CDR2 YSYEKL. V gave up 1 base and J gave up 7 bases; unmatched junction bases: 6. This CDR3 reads CASSQGIRGSEAFF. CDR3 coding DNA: TGCGCCAGCAGCCAAGGAATCAGGGGGAGTGAAGCTTTCTTT.

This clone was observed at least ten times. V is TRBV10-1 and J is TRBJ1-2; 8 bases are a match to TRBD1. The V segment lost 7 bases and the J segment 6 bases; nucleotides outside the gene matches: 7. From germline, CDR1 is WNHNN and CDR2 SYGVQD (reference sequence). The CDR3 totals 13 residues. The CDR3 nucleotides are TGCGCCAGCACTCCGACAGGGGATCATGGCTACACCTTC. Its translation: CASTPTGDHGYTF.

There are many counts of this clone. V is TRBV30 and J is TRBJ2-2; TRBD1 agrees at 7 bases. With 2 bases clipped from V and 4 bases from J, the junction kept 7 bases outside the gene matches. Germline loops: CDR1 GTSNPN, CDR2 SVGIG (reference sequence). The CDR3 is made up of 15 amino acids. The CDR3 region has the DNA TGTGCCTGGAGTACGCAGGGGGATAGCACCGGGGAGCTGTTTTTT. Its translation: CAWSTQGDSTGELFF.

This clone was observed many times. Here the CDR3 DNA reads TGTGCCAGCAGTTTAAGTCGCTGGCGGTCCAGCTCCTACGAGCAGTACTTC. It codes for CASSLSRWRSSSYEQYF. The gene calls are TRBV28 and TRBJ2-7; D is undetermined. V was cut by 2 bases and J by 0 bases, with 17 bases left in between. Germline CDR1 is MDHEN and CDR2 is SYDVKM. The CDR3 has 17 residues.

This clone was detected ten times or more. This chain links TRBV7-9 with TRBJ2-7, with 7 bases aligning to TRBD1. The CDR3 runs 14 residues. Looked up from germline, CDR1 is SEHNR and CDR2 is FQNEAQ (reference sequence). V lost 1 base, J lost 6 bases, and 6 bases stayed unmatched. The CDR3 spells CASSLGPAGGEQYF. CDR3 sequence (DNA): TGTGCCAGCAGCTTAGGTCCCGCAGGGGGCGAGCAGTACTTC.

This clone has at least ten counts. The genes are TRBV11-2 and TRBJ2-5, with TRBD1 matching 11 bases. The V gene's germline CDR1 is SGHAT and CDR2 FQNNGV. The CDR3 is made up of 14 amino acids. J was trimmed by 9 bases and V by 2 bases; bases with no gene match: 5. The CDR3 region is CASSLRTGGAAQYF. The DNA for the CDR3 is TGTGCCAGCAGCTTACGGACAGGGGGCGCGGCCCAGTACTTC.

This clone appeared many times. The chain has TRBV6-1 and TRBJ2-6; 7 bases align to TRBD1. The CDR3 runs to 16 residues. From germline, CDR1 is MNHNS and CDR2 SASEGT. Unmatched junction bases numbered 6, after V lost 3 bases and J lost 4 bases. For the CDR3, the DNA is TGTGCCAGCAGTGAGAAACAGGGGAAAGGGGCCAACGTCCTGACTTTC. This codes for CASSEKQGKGANVLTF.

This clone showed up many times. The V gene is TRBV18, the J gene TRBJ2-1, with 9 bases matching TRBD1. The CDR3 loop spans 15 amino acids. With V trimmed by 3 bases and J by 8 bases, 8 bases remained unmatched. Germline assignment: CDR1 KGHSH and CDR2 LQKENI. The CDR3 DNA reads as TGTGCCAGCTCACCCGCGGGACAGGGTGACGATGAGCAGTTCTTC. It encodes CASSPAGQGDDEQFF.

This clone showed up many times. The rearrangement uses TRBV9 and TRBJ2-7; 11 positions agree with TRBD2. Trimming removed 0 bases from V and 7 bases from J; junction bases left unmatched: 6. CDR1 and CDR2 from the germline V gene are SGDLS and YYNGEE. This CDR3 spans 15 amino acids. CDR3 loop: CASSVEGLAVGEQYF. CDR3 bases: TGTGCCAGCAGCGTAGAGGGACTAGCGGTAGGGGAGCAGTACTTC. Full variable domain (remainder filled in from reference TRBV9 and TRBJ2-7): DSGVTQTPKHLITATGQRVTLRCSPRSGDLSVYWYQQSLDQGLQFLIQYYNGEERAKGNILERFSAQQFPDLHSELNLSSLELGDSALYFCASSVEGLAVGEQYFGPGTRLTVT.

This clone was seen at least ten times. The CDR3 coding sequence is TGCAGCGTTGGTGTGCTATTGCGGGACAGGGGGACCGGGGAGCTGTTTTTT. Its protein product is CSVGVLLRDRGTGELFF. The chain is built from TRBV29-1 and TRBJ2-2, with TRBD1 identical over 11 bases. CDR3 length: 17 amino acids. Germline values: CDR1 SQVTM, CDR2 ANQGSEA. Losses at the gene ends were 4 bases for V and 5 bases for J; bases not matched to a gene: 12.

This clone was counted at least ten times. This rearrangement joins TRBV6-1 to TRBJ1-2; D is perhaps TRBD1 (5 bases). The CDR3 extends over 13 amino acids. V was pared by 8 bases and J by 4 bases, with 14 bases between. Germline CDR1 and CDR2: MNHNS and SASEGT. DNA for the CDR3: TGTGCCAGCTGGGGGGGACCGAGCTATGGCTACACCTTC. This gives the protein CASWGGPSYGYTF.

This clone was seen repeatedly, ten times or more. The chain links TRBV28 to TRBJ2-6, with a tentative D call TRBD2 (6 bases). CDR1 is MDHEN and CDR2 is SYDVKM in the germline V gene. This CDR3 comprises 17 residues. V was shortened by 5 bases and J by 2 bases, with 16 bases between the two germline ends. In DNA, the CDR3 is TGTGCCAGCAGTGGGCCGGGACTTAAAACTGGGGCCAACGTCCTGACTTTC. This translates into CASSGPGLKTGANVLTF.

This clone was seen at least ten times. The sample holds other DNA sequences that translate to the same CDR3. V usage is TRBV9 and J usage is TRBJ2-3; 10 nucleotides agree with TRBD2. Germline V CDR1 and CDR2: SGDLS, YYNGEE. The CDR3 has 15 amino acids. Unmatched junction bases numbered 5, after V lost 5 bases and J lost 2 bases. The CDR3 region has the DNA TGTGCCAGCAGTAAAGCGGGAGGGAACACAGATACGCAGTATTTT. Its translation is CASSKAGGNTDTQYF.

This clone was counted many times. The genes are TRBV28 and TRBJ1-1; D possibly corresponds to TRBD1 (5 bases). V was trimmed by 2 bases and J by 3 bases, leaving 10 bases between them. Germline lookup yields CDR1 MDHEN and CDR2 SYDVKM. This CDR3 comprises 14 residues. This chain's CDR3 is CASSLTGEYTEAFF. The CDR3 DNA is TGTGCCAGCAGTTTAACGGGGGAGTACACTGAAGCTTTCTTT.

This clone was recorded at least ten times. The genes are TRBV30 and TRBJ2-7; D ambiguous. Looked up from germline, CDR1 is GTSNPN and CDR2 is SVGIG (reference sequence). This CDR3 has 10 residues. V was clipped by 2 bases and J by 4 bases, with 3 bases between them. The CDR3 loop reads CAWSRYEQYF. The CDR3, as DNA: TGTGCCTGGAGTCGGTACGAGCAGTACTTC. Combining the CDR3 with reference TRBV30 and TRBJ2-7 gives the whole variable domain SQTIHQWPATLVQPVGSPLSLECTVEGTSNPNLYWYRQAAGRGLQLLFYSVGIGQISSEVPQNLSASRPQDRQFILSSKKLLLSDSGFYLCAWSRYEQYFGPGTRLTVT.

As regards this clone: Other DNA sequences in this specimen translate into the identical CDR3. CDR3: CASSPTATAGNTIYF. CDR3 nucleotides: TGTGCCAGCTCCCCCACCGCCACAGCTGGAAACACCATATATTTT. V usage is TRBV18 and J usage is TRBJ1-3; D is unresolved. Germline V gene sequence: CDR1 KGHSH, CDR2 LQKENI. CDR3 size: 15 residues. Trimming pared 6 bases from V and 2 bases from J, leaving 14 bases between. Looking up the rest from reference TRBV18 and TRBJ1-3 gives the full variable domain: NAGVMQNPRHLVRRRGQEARLRCSPMKGHSHVYWYRQLPEEGLKFMVYLQKENIIDESGMPKERFSAEFPKEGPSILRIQQVVRGDSAAYFCASSPTATAGNTIYFGEGSWLTVV.

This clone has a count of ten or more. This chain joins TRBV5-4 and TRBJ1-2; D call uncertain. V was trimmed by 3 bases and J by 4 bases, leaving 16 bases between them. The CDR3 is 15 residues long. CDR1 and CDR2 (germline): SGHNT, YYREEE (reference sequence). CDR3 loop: CASSSRFAGGYGYTF. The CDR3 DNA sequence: TGTGCCAGCAGCTCACGATTCGCCGGTGGCTATGGCTACACCTTC.

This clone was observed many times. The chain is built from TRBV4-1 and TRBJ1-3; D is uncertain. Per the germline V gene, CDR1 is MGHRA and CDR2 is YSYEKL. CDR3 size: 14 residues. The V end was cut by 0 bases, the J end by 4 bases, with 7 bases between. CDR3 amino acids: CASSQEHRGNTIYF. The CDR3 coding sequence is TGCGCCAGCAGCCAAGAGCACAGAGGAAACACCATATATTTT.

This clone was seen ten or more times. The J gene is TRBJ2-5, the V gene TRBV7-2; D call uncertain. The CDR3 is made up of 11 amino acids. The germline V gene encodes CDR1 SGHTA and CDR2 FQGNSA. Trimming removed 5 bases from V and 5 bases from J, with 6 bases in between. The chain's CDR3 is CASSPGETQYF. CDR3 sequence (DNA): TGTGCCAGCAGCCCCGGGGAGACCCAGTACTTC.

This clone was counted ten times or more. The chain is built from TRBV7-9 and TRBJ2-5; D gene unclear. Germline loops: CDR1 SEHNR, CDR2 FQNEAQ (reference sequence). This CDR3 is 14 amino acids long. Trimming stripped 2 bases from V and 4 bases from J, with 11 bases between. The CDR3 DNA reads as TGTGCCAGCAGCTTACCTAGAATAGGAGAGACCCAGTACTTC. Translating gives CASSLPRIGETQYF.